These 28 T cell receptor beta chains share one sample of origin, sequenced in a study of OX40 agonist ivuxolimab in advanced cancers. The data were produced by immunoSEQ multiplex PCR, yet TCRdb's version contains in-frame clones alone and is incomplete. The top ten hold roughly 12% of the sample, which has just over 60,000 clones, approximately 89% seen once. The sequenced sample was CD4+ or CD8+ T cells sorted from blood, obtained in a trial of the OX40 agonist ivuxolimab. Every receptor here comes from an adult with an advanced solid tumor such as melanoma, head and neck, liver or kidney cancer.

This chain uses TRBV5-4 with TRBJ2-7, with D perhaps TRBD2 (6 bases). Trimming stripped 0 bases from V and 4 bases from J, with 8 bases between. This CDR3 spans 13 amino acids. CDR1 is SGHNT, CDR2 YYREEE, per germline (reference sequence). The CDR3 region is CASSLGGGYEQYF. Written as DNA, the CDR3 is TGTGCCAGCAGCTTGGGGGGAGGATACGAGCAGTACTTC.

This chain links TRBV10-1 with TRBJ2-7; unclear D gene. Germline CDR1 reads WNHNN; CDR2 reads SYGVQD (reference sequence). This CDR3 has 12 residues. With 3 bases removed from V and 3 bases from J, the gap between germline ends came to 6 bases. CDR3 region: CASSDGFYEQYF. As DNA, the CDR3 is TGCGCCAGCAGTGATGGGTTCTACGAGCAGTACTTC.

This clone was seen only once. This sequence joins TRBV28 and TRBJ1-4; weak D call: TRBD1 (6 bases). CDR1 and CDR2 (germline): MDHEN, SYDVKM. This CDR3 contains 15 residues. V was clipped by 2 bases and J by 8 bases, with 15 bases between them. CDR3 DNA sequence: TGTGCCAGCAGTTTAACGGACAGTTATCGGGAAAAACTGTTTTTT. It codes for CASSLTDSYREKLFF.

The V call is TRBV27, the J call TRBJ1-5; no clear D. This CDR3 is built from 13 residues. The V end lost 5 bases, the J end lost 3 bases, and 8 bases lay between the germline ends. Germline CDR1 is MNHEY and CDR2 is SMNVEV (reference sequence). The CDR3 sequence: CASSPRLNQPQHF. The CDR3 nucleotides are TGTGCCAGCAGTCCGAGGCTCAATCAGCCCCAGCATTTT.

The chain uses TRBV27 and TRBJ2-7; the D is unclear. V was clipped by 2 bases and J by 6 bases, with 17 bases between them. The CDR3 extends over 15 amino acids. Looked up from germline, CDR1 is MNHEY and CDR2 is SMNVEV (reference sequence). The CDR3 spells CASSLGSTPGLEQYF. The CDR3 nucleotides are TGTGCCAGCAGTTTAGGGTCTACTCCTGGGCTCGAGCAGTACTTC.

The chain carries TRBV5-6 and TRBJ1-4; weak D call: TRBD1 (6 bases). There are 13 residues in the CDR3. Trimming removed 2 bases from V and 8 bases from J, with 10 bases in between. CDR1 SGHDT and CDR2 YYEEEE come from the germline V gene. CDR3 residues: CASSFRGGEKLFF. In nucleotides, the CDR3 is TGTGCCAGCAGCTTTCGCGGGGGCGAAAAACTGTTTTTT. Based on the CDR3 plus reference TRBV5-6 and TRBJ1-4, the full variable domain is DAGVTQSPTHLIKTRGQQVTLRCSPKSGHDTVSWYQQALGQGPQFIFQYYEEEERQRGNFPDRFSGHQFPNYSSELNVNALLLGDSALYLCASSFRGGEKLFFGSGTQLSVL.

This clone was counted once. The chain employs TRBV10-3 and TRBJ1-1; D is possibly TRBD1 (6 bases). V was trimmed by 0 bases and J by 6 bases, leaving 14 bases between them. This CDR3 spans 15 amino acids. Germline V gene data show CDR1 as ENHRY and CDR2 as SYGVKD. The CDR3 bases are TGTGCCATCAGTGAGTCCCAGGGGCTCGCTTCTGAAGCTTTCTTT. The encoded protein is CAISESQGLASEAFF.

This chain connects TRBV6-5 to TRBJ2-5; D is ambiguous. V was trimmed by 2 bases and J by 4 bases, leaving 2 bases between them. Germline V gene data show CDR1 as MNHEY and CDR2 as SVGAGI. This CDR3 spans 11 amino acids. CDR3: CASSYGETQYF. The CDR3 DNA is TGTGCCAGCAGTTACGGAGAGACCCAGTACTTC.

This clone has a handful of counts. This rearrangement joins TRBV7-9 to TRBJ2-7, with TRBD1 matching over 8 bases. The CDR3 runs to 17 residues. Trimming cost V 5 bases and J 1 base; bases outside gene matches: 13. From germline, CDR1 is SEHNR and CDR2 FQNEAQ (reference sequence). DNA for the CDR3: TGTGCCAGCAGCCCACGCACGACCGGGACAGGATCCTACGAGCAGTACTTC. Protein product: CASSPRTTGTGSYEQYF.

This clone was detected only a few times. The CDR3 sequence: CASGLVRGGGYIQYF. The CDR3 DNA follows: TGTGCTAGTGGTTTGGTACGAGGGGGAGGGTACATTCAGTACTTC. The rearrangement uses TRBV12-5 and TRBJ2-4; TRBD2 might be the D (7 bases). The CDR3 has 15 amino acids. CDR1 is LGHNT and CDR2 is FRNRAP in the germline V gene. V gave up 0 bases and J gave up 8 bases, with 14 bases separating them.

The sample holds one count of this clone. The genes are TRBV7-6 and TRBJ2-5; 9 bases map to TRBD2. The V segment lost 0 bases and the J segment 5 bases; nucleotides outside the gene matches: 10. CDR1 and CDR2 from the germline V gene are SGHVS and FNYEAQ. The CDR3 extends over 17 amino acids. CDR3 protein: CASSLAQLAGIRETQYF. Written as DNA, the CDR3 is TGTGCCAGCAGCTTAGCCCAGCTAGCGGGAATTAGGGAGACCCAGTACTTC.

CDR3 protein: CASSTSIDEQFF. In nucleotides, the CDR3 is TGTGCCAGCAGTACTAGTATCGATGAGCAGTTCTTC. The rearrangement uses TRBV25-1 and TRBJ2-1; maybe TRBD2 (5 bases). The V end lost 5 bases, the J end lost 8 bases, and 10 bases lay between the germline ends. Germline V CDR1 and CDR2: MGHDK, SYGVNS. The CDR3 covers 12 residues.

The V gene is TRBV21-1, the J gene TRBJ2-7; whether TRBD2, the table's D call, matches the DNA was not checked. TRBV21-1 represents a pseudogene. The CDR3 runs to 11 residues. Here the CDR3 DNA reads TGTGCCAGCAGCATTTCTTATGAGCAGTACTTC. Residues: CASSISYEQYF.

The V call is TRBV11-3, the J call TRBJ2-2, with TRBD2 matching over 8 bases. CDR3 size: 16 residues. Unmatched junction bases numbered 7, after V lost 1 base and J lost 6 bases. Looked up from germline, CDR1 is SGHNT and CDR2 is YENEEA. The CDR3 DNA reads as TGTGCCAGCAGCTTAGCTGGGGGACTAGTCTCCGGGGAGCTGTTTTTT. It codes for CASSLAGGLVSGELFF.

The chain combines TRBV5-1 with TRBJ1-1; the D gene is possibly TRBD1 (5 bases). With 5 bases removed from V and 5 bases from J, the gap between germline ends came to 19 bases. The germline V gene has CDR1 SGHRS and CDR2 YFSETQ. The CDR3 is 15 residues long. CDR3 sequence: CASRFLQGERTEAFF. The CDR3 DNA is TGCGCCAGCAGATTCCTCCAGGGTGAGAGGACTGAAGCTTTCTTT. The whole variable domain, filled in from reference TRBV5-1 and TRBJ1-1, reads KAGVTQTPRYLIKTRGQQVTLSCSPISGHRSVSWYQQTPGQGLQFLFEYFSETQRNKGNFPGRFSGRQFSNSRSEMNVSTLELGDSALYLCASRFLQGERTEAFFGQGTRLTVV.

The V and J genes are TRBV6-4 and TRBJ2-3; the match to TRBD1 covers 9 bases. CDR1 and CDR2 from the germline V gene are MRHNA and SNTAGT. Losses at the gene ends were 10 bases for V and 0 bases for J; bases not matched to a gene: 8. This CDR3 is built from 15 residues. The CDR3 DNA follows: TGTGCCACCAGGGGACAGGGCATTAGCACAGATACGCAGTATTTT. Translating it yields CATRGQGISTDTQYF.

CDR3 residues: CASSRGPYEQYF. In nucleotides, the CDR3 is TGTGCCAGCTCACGGGGACCCTACGAGCAGTACTTC. The chain is built from TRBV18 and TRBJ2-7, with D perhaps being TRBD1 or TRBD2 (5 bases each). The CDR3 extends over 12 amino acids. Germline-derived CDR1 and CDR2 are KGHSH and LQKENI. Trimming cost V 4 bases and J 2 bases, with 6 bases left between them. Full variable domain (rest looked up from reference TRBV18 and TRBJ2-7): NAGVMQNPRHLVRRRGQEARLRCSPMKGHSHVYWYRQLPEEGLKFMVYLQKENIIDESGMPKERFSAEFPKEGPSILRIQQVVRGDSAAYFCASSRGPYEQYFGPGTRLTVT.

The gene calls are TRBV29-1 and TRBJ2-3, with a possible D match to TRBD2 (6 bases). Between the trimmed V and J ends, which lost 3 bases and 0 bases, there was a span of 7 bases. This CDR3 has 13 residues. Germline V gene sequence: CDR1 SQVTM, CDR2 ANQGSEA. In DNA form, the CDR3 reads TGCAGCGTTGATGCGGGAAGCACAGATACGCAGTATTTT. This translates into CSVDAGSTDTQYF.

V gene TRBV4-1 combines with J gene TRBJ2-1, with D hard to call. Deletions cut 0 bases from V and 1 base from J, with 13 bases between. CDR3 length equals 17 residues. The V gene's germline CDR1 is MGHRA and CDR2 YSYEKL. CDR3 in DNA: TGCGCCAGCAGCCAAGAACAATCCCCCCGATCCTACAATGAGCAGTTCTTC. Protein sequence: CASSQEQSPRSYNEQFF.

The chain uses TRBV7-9 and TRBJ2-2; unclear D gene. The V and J ends lost 5 bases and 5 bases respectively, with 18 bases between them. The CDR3 is made up of 16 amino acids. Germline assignment: CDR1 SEHNR and CDR2 FQNEAQ (reference sequence). CDR3 sequence reads: CASSPPGLGLTGELFF. The CDR3 bases are TGTGCCAGCAGCCCCCCTGGGCTAGGTCTGACCGGGGAGCTGTTTTTT.

This chain links TRBV6-6 with TRBJ1-1; D unresolved. The ends were cut back, 0 bases at V and 10 bases at J, with 15 bases in the middle. The CDR3 consists of 14 residues. The germline V gene has CDR1 MNHNY and CDR2 SVGAGI (reference sequence). In nucleotides, the CDR3 is TGTGCCAGCAGTTACTCGGTCGCGGGATATGGAGCTTTCTTT. This gives the protein CASSYSVAGYGAFF.

The J gene is TRBJ2-3, the V gene TRBV4-1; D might be TRBD2 (6 bases). Trimming stripped 0 bases from V and 6 bases from J, with 13 bases between. CDR1 and CDR2 (germline): MGHRA, YSYEKL. This CDR3 spans 15 amino acids. The CDR3 loop reads CASSQDSASVDTQYF. Written as DNA, the CDR3 is TGCGCCAGCAGCCAAGATAGTGCTAGCGTGGATACGCAGTATTTT.

The chain joins TRBV4-3 to TRBJ2-7, with TRBD1 identical over 10 bases. The CDR3 is made up of 17 amino acids. Germline V CDR1 and CDR2: LGHNA, YSLEER. The junction had 9 bases not matched to a gene; V was cut back by 0 bases and J by 4 bases. The CDR3, as DNA: TGCGCCAGCAGCCAAGATTGGGGTTGGACAGGGGGATACGAGCAGTACTTC. It is translated as CASSQDWGWTGGYEQYF.

This clone has only one observation. The rearrangement joins TRBV7-2 to TRBJ2-1; D unresolved. Germline V gene lookup returns CDR1 SGHTA and CDR2 FQGNSA. Trimming took 1 base from V and 0 from J, leaving 10 bases between them. CDR3 size: 16 residues. The CDR3 spells CASSLVSSSSYNEQFF. The DNA for the CDR3 is TGTGCCAGCAGCTTAGTCTCTTCAAGCTCCTACAATGAGCAGTTCTTC.

The rearrangement joins TRBV5-4 to TRBJ1-5, with no clear D. The V end lost 0 bases, the J end lost 2 bases, and 3 bases lay between the germline ends. CDR1 is SGHNT, CDR2 YYREEE, per germline (reference sequence). The CDR3 contains 13 residues. In DNA, the CDR3 is TGTGCCAGCAGCTTGGATGGCAATCAGCCCCAGCATTTT. Translation gives CASSLDGNQPQHF.

This rearrangement joins TRBV7-9 to TRBJ1-2; 9 positions agree with TRBD1. Germline CDR1 is SEHNR and CDR2 is FQNEAQ (reference sequence). This CDR3 region has 15 residues. J lost 6 bases, V lost 1 base, and 6 bases had no gene match. Here the CDR3 reads CASSLGGTGWDGYTF. The CDR3 nucleotides are TGTGCCAGCAGCTTAGGCGGGACAGGGTGGGATGGCTACACCTTC.

V gene TRBV7-8 combines with J gene TRBJ2-2, with D possibly being TRBD1 or TRBD2 (7 bases each). The V gene's germline CDR1 is SGHVS and CDR2 FQNEAQ. The CDR3 is made up of 16 amino acids. Trimming took off 7 bases at V and 4 bases at J, with 19 bases between the two ends. CDR3 nucleotides: TGTGCCAGCATCCCCACCCAGGGGGGGGTCACCGGGGAGCTGTTTTTT. This codes for CASIPTQGGVTGELFF. The variable domain in full, completed from reference TRBV7-8 and TRBJ2-2, reads GAGVSQSPRYKVAKRGQDVALRCDPISGHVSLFWYQQALGQGPEFLTYFQNEAQLDKSGLPSDRFFAERPEGSVSTLKIQRTQQEDSAVYLCASIPTQGGVTGELFFGEGSRLTVL.

J is TRBJ1-4 and V is TRBV7-9, with a weak D call TRBD1 (6 bases). The CDR3 spans 16 residues. Germline CDR1 reads SEHNR; CDR2 reads FQNEAQ (reference sequence). V lost 5 bases, J lost 3 bases, and 16 bases lay in between. CDR3 protein: CASSARQVLANEKLFF. CDR3 nucleotide sequence: TGTGCCAGCAGCGCACGACAGGTTTTGGCTAATGAAAAACTGTTTTTT.